This TCR beta chain was recovered during a study of shared clonotypes between healthy human individuals (dated by TCRdb to 2018 to 2021). Background for the entire study: The cohort included a few men and a couple of women between 18 and 49 years of age. For each donor, CD4 naive and CD4 memory were each given three plates, CD8 naive was given two plates, and CD8 memory was given one plate. To estimate repertoire size and how much clonotype sharing occurs between individuals, the study deeply sequenced the blood TCR repertoires of five or six healthy adults. Libraries were prepared and TCR repertoires were sequenced by different laboratories using diverse techniques, in order to increase sequencing depth and limit assay-specific biases. Leukapheresis yielded between about 0.9 and 10 billion PBMCs per donor.

About this clone itself: It has no known antigen specificity. One base away there is no much larger clone; base qualities are not given.

TCR CDR3 regions were amplified from genomic DNA by multiplex PCR using the deep immunoSEQ assay. Genomic DNA extracted from each cell subset was distributed evenly over all wells of several immunoSEQ 96-well plates, and each plate served as one replicate. For sorted subsets, each replicate PCR was loaded with 200 ng genomic DNA, equivalent to about 33,000 T cell genomes. Purified libraries were measured with a Qubit 3.0 fluorometer, size-checked on a Bioanalyzer 2100, and measured again with the KAPA Library Quantification kit. Every immunoSEQ 96-well plate was sequenced on a separate single-read 150-cycle Illumina NextSeq 550 flow cell. The paper's data handling went like this. Because only junctional sequences without quality scores were contained in the immunoSEQ output, filtering matching that applied to full-length reads could not be performed. To assign V/J genes and CDR3, sequences were annotated against IMGT germline references using PyIR, a Python wrapper for IgBLAST v1.9. Reads were filtered out if the reads had weak V/J assignments (E-value above 1e-6), no CDR3, stop codons, out-of-frame junctions, or ambiguous translated residues. V3J clonotypes were defined as sequences sharing the same inferred V gene, J gene, and CDR3 amino acid sequence. Percentage overlap between repertoires was calculated by dividing the number of shared unique clonotypes by the size of the smaller repertoire. RTK rarefaction, the Chao1 estimator, and Recon v2.1 estimates of unobserved clonotypes were used to assess repertoire richness. Generation probabilities for all TCRbeta clonotypes obtained by the gDNA method from several donors were computed using OLGA. In its TCRdb copy, this immuneACCESS table keeps in-frame sequences only and misses some clones. Where compared with another copy, unresolved V genes explain less than half of these, and the others have no known cause. The V and J calls and the clone size are those of that table, but D and trimming were determined from the DNA. Here the sample has 2 million to 3 million clones; approximately 93% occur a single time. The top ten hold approximately 0.37% of the sample.

Findings and caveats that apply to the study as a whole: Larger estimated clonotype richness was generally found for naive subsets than for memory subsets. Sampling was limited to blood, and TCR repertoires in tissue likely differ from TCR repertoires in blood. Because the study included a small number of donors, the genetic and exposure-history diversity represented was limited. Pairwise subsampling indicated that sequencing depth was expected to affect the degree of clonotype sharing among donors. Sharing across several donors was observed for 4.5% to 6.5% of naive CD4, over 3% of naive CD8, 2.3% of memory CD4, and roughly 0.43% of memory CD8 clonotypes. Rarefaction of sorted-subset datasets indicated incomplete sequencing despite the large sequencing depth. Clonotypes shared by all four sorted-subset donors showed higher generation probabilities than non-shared clonotypes.

Donors were healthy HIV-negative adults with no recently reported acute infections or vaccinations. All donors were Caucasian adults living in Nashville, Tennessee, USA. CD4+ T cells were enriched through magnetic negative selection, after which naive cells were positively selected on CD45RA and the remaining negative fraction served as the memory subset. Blood was collected by leukapheresis, and PBMCs were isolated by Ficoll-Histopaque density gradient centrifugation and then cryopreserved in liquid nitrogen vapor phase. Analytical flow cytometry was used to check the purity and quantity of each magnetically sorted T cell population. Genomic DNA was isolated from each sorted fraction and quantified by UV absorbance on a Nanodrop 2000c. CDR1 and CDR2 are drawn from the germline V gene (reference sequence): SEHNR, FQNEAQ. The CDR3 measures 16 amino acids from cysteine to phenylalanine. Left in the record is the CDR3 DNA by itself, 48 bases read in frame from the first base. Trimming leaves V shorter by 5 bases and J shorter by 7 bases, with the junction holding 11 bases beyond the gene matches.

The TCR was taken from a young man in good health. Some clones in this sample may be carry-over from other donors' samples. The sequence joins TRBV7-9 to TRBJ2-1, and 10 junction bases match TRBD2. Input material: naive CD4+ T cells from PBMCs. The sample's cell subset or site label, decoded: CD45RA+ positively selected. The DNA sequence is TGTGCCAGCAGCCCCTTAGCGGGAGGAACCCGGAATGAGCAGTTCTTC. This is translated as CASSPLAGGTRNEQFF.